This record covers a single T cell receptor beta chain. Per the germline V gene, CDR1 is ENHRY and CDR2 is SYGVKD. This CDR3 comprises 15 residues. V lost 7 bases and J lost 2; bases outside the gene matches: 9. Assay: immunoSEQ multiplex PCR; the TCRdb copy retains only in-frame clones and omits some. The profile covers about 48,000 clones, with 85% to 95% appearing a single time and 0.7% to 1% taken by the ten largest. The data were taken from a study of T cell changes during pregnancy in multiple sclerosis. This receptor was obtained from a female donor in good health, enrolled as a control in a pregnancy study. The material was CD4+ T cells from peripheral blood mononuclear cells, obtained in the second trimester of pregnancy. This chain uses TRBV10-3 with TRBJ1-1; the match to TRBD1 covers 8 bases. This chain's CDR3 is CAIMKDRDGNTEAFF. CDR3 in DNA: TGTGCCATCATGAAGGACAGGGACGGTAACACTGAAGCTTTCTTT.